This TCR beta chain was profiled in a study of blood T cell repertoires in COVID-19. Using immunoSEQ multiplex PCR, the repertoire was profiled, and TCRdb retains in-frame clones only, with some absent. Of about 170,000 clones listed, around three quarters were seen once; the top ten hold 15% to 20%. V dropped 6 bases and J dropped 5; count of bases not matched to a gene: 7. CDR1 is SGHVS, CDR2 FQNEAQ, per germline. The CDR3 totals 14 residues. Study members were between roughly 18 and 89 years old and lived in around 24 US regions. V usage is TRBV7-8 and J usage is TRBJ2-1, with 7 bases matching TRBD2. The sequenced sample consisted of PBMCs or T cells enriched from blood (not recorded which). This clonotype was obtained from a woman in her sixties or seventies in a cohort exposed to, infected with or recovered from COVID-19 (not recorded which). The CDR3 DNA is TGTGCCAGCAGAGGGAGCGGGATGAACAATGAGCAGTTCTTC. It encodes CASRGSGMNNEQFF.